This entry lists 32 T cell receptor beta chains sequenced from one sample in a study of beta chain features in type 1 diabetes. Findings and caveats of the study: For Type 1 diabetes patients, all four CD4+ subsets carried TCRB CDR3s that were moderately but significantly shorter.

TCRB transcripts that were expressed got sequenced, as all of the isolated RNA had been reverse transcribed. Some clones are missing from TCRdb's copy, which holds only in-frame ones; the method was immunoSEQ multiplex PCR. The sample has under 300,000 clones; under 20% are singletons. Their cognate antigens are unknown. The sequenced sample was naive CD4+ T cells from blood. The source of these receptors is a young man with type 1 diabetes.

This clone showed up just a few times. V gene TRBV7-9 combines with J gene TRBJ1-6; 9 nucleotides line up with TRBD1. CDR1 SEHNR and CDR2 FQNEAQ come from the germline V gene (reference sequence). J lost 14 bases, V lost 4 bases, and 15 bases had no gene match. The CDR3 spans 16 residues. The CDR3 loop is CASSSTPGQGFISLHF. The CDR3 DNA reads as TGTGCCAGCAGCTCCACGCCGGGACAGGGATTCATCTCCCTCCACTTT.

This clone was found a few times. The genes are TRBV29-1 and TRBJ1-1, with 7 bases lining up with TRBD1. J lost 6 bases, V lost 3 bases, and 16 bases had no gene match. CDR1 SQVTM and CDR2 ANQGSEA come from the germline V gene. This CDR3 comprises 16 residues. CDR3 bases: TGCAGCGTTGAGGATTTTGGCAGGGCCACAGGGGCTGAAGCTTTCTTT. This translates into CSVEDFGRATGAEAFF.

The chain combines TRBV7-2 with TRBJ2-1; 9 bases fit TRBD1. The CDR3 extends over 15 amino acids. With 0 bases clipped from V and 10 bases from J, the junction kept 7 bases outside the gene matches. Germline V gene data show CDR1 as SGHTA and CDR2 as FQGNSA. The CDR3 region is CASSLALTGGREQFF. CDR3 nucleotide sequence: TGTGCCAGCAGCTTAGCGCTGACAGGGGGAAGGGAGCAGTTCTTC. Drawing the rest from reference TRBV7-2 and TRBJ2-1, the complete variable domain is GAGVSQSPSNKVTEKGKDVELRCDPISGHTALYWYRQSLGQGLEFLIYFQGNSAPDKSGLPSDRFSAERTGGSVSTLTIQRTQQEDSAVYLCASSLALTGGREQFFGPGTRLTVL.

This chain uses TRBV7-2 with TRBJ2-7; D call uncertain. The germline CDR1 and CDR2 sequences are SGHTA and FQGNSA. Trimming stripped 0 bases from V and 7 bases from J, with 4 bases between. CDR3 size: 11 residues. CDR3 DNA: TGTGCCAGCAGCTTAGCGGGAGAGCAGTACTTC. Its protein is CASSLAGEQYF.

This clone came up a few times. V and J are TRBV7-9 and TRBJ2-7; D is possibly TRBD2 (6 bases). Trimming removed 2 bases from V and 2 bases from J, with 13 bases in between. The CDR3 has 15 amino acids. Germline assignment: CDR1 SEHNR and CDR2 FQNEAQ (reference sequence). The CDR3 is CASSLTGEGTYEQYF. In DNA form, the CDR3 reads TGTGCCAGCAGCTTAACGGGAGAGGGGACCTACGAGCAGTACTTC.

Only a few counts were recorded for this clone. The V call is TRBV28, the J call TRBJ2-4; D ambiguous. This CDR3 comprises 11 residues. Per the germline V gene, CDR1 is MDHEN and CDR2 is SYDVKM. The V and J ends lost 2 bases and 7 bases respectively, with 3 bases between them. CDR3 in amino acids: CASSLENIQYF. Here the CDR3 DNA reads TGTGCCAGCAGTTTAGAGAACATTCAGTACTTC.

The chain carries TRBV5-1 and TRBJ2-1, with TRBD2 matching 10 bases. The J segment lost 3 bases and the V segment lost 0 bases, leaving 3 bases of the junction unmatched. This CDR3 is 16 amino acids long. Germline CDR1 reads SGHRS; CDR2 reads YFSETQ. CDR3 nucleotides: TGCGCCAGCAGCTTGGATAGCGGGAGGTTCTACAATGAGCAGTTCTTC. Encoded protein: CASSLDSGRFYNEQFF.

This clone was detected a few times. The chain joins TRBV29-1 to TRBJ2-6, with D perhaps TRBD1 (6 bases). V dropped 7 bases and J dropped 2 bases, with 12 bases sitting between them. This CDR3 comprises 14 residues. Per the germline V gene, CDR1 is SQVTM and CDR2 is ANQGSEA. CDR3: CSAGQNAGANVLTF. The CDR3 region has the DNA TGCAGCGCCGGACAGAACGCTGGGGCCAACGTCCTGACTTTC. Full variable domain (outside the CDR3, taken from reference TRBV29-1 and TRBJ2-6): SAVISQKPSRDICQRGTSLTIQCQVDSQVTMMFWYRQQPGQSLTLIATANQGSEATYESGFVIDKFPISRPNLTFSTLTVSNMSPEDSSIYLCSAGQNAGANVLTFGAGSRLTVL.

The chain combines TRBV6-5 with TRBJ1-4; D gene uncertain. CDR1 MNHEY and CDR2 SVGAGI come from the germline V gene. Between the trimmed V and J ends, which lost 2 bases and 4 bases, there was a span of 11 bases. The CDR3 contains 15 residues. CDR3 DNA: TGTGCCAGCAGTTACGAGGGATCGCGTAATGAAAAACTGTTTTTT. Translated, it gives CASSYEGSRNEKLFF.

The genes are TRBV7-9 and TRBJ2-1; no clear D gene. This CDR3 spans 15 amino acids. CDR1 is SEHNR and CDR2 is FQNEAQ in the germline V gene (reference sequence). Between the trimmed V and J ends, which lost 4 bases and 0 bases, there was a span of 10 bases. The DNA of the CDR3 is TGTGCCAGCAGCTCCCCCCCCAGCTCCTACAATGAGCAGTTCTTC. It encodes CASSSPPSSYNEQFF.

This clone was seen a handful of times. The chain carries TRBV21-1 and TRBJ1-2. TRBV21-1 is listed as a pseudogene. The CDR3 is made up of 13 amino acids. CDR3 loop: CASSSGGPEGYTF. In DNA form, the CDR3 reads TGTGCCAGCAGCAGCGGAGGGCCTGAAGGCTACACCTTC.

Note on this clone: The sample has other DNA sequences that encode this CDR3 too. The rearrangement joins TRBV7-9 to TRBJ1-1; weak D call: TRBD1 (6 bases). CDR1 and CDR2 from the germline V gene are SEHNR and FQNEAQ (reference sequence). CDR3 size: 11 residues. Deletions cut 2 bases from V and 8 bases from J, with 6 bases between. The DNA of the CDR3 is TGTGCCAGCAGCTTAACAGGGGAAGCTTTCTTT. The encoded protein is CASSLTGEAFF.

The sample holds a few counts of this clone. This chain joins TRBV28 and TRBJ2-5; 7 bases map to TRBD1. Germline assignment: CDR1 MDHEN and CDR2 SYDVKM. The CDR3 extends over 12 amino acids. Trimming took 6 bases from V and 3 from J; bases not matched to a gene: 1. CDR3 sequence (DNA): TGTGCCAGCAGCACAGGGGAAGAGACCCAGTACTTC. This translates into CASSTGEETQYF.

The chain joins TRBV7-2 to TRBJ2-3, with D unclear. Trimming removed 0 bases from V and 1 base from J, with 11 bases in between. The CDR3 loop spans 16 amino acids. Germline-derived CDR1 and CDR2 are SGHTA and FQGNSA. The CDR3 spells CASSLAGHPGTDTQYF. CDR3 bases: TGTGCCAGCAGCTTAGCGGGCCACCCGGGCACAGATACGCAGTATTTT.

V usage is TRBV18 and J usage is TRBJ2-7; D call uncertain. This CDR3 is 14 amino acids long. In germline, CDR1 is KGHSH, CDR2 LQKENI. V was cut by 3 bases and J by 1 base, with 10 bases left in between. This chain's CDR3 is CASSPLGASYEQYF. Here the CDR3 DNA reads TGTGCCAGCTCACCTCTCGGAGCTTCCTACGAGCAGTACTTC. Full variable domain (outside the CDR3, taken from reference TRBV18 and TRBJ2-7): NAGVMQNPRHLVRRRGQEARLRCSPMKGHSHVYWYRQLPEEGLKFMVYLQKENIIDESGMPKERFSAEFPKEGPSILRIQQVVRGDSAAYFCASSPLGASYEQYFGPGTRLTVT.

This clone was recorded a few times. This rearrangement joins TRBV28 to TRBJ2-2; D perhaps matches TRBD1 (5 bases). CDR1 and CDR2 from the germline V gene are MDHEN and SYDVKM. V was shortened by 9 bases and J by 1 base, with 12 bases between the two germline ends. This CDR3 contains 14 residues. The CDR3 loop is CASIGAGNTGELFF. The DNA of the CDR3 is TGTGCCAGTATAGGGGCAGGGAACACCGGGGAGCTGTTTTTT.

This chain uses TRBV28 with TRBJ2-5; the D call may be TRBD1 or TRBD2 (5 bases each). Trimming removed 5 bases at V and 10 bases at J, with 17 bases between. CDR3 length equals 13 residues. Germline CDR1 and CDR2: MDHEN and SYDVKM. CDR3 coding DNA: TGTGCCAGCAGTCCCCCGGGACCGTCGGACCAGTACTTC. Its protein product is CASSPPGPSDQYF. Combining the CDR3 with reference TRBV28 and TRBJ2-5 gives the whole variable domain DVKVTQSSRYLVKRTGEKVFLECVQDMDHENMFWYRQDPGLGLRLIYFSYDVKMKEKGDIPEGYSVSREKKERFSLILESASTNQTSMYLCASSPPGPSDQYFGPGTRLLVL.

The chain recombines TRBV29-1 with TRBJ2-6; D is unresolved. The germline V and J ends were trimmed by 3 bases and 0 bases, with 9 bases remaining between them. The CDR3 has 15 residues. Germline lookup yields CDR1 SQVTM and CDR2 ANQGSEA. The CDR3 DNA reads TGCAGCGTTGATAAGGGTAGCTCTGGGGCCAACGTCCTGACTTTC. It translates to CSVDKGSSGANVLTF.

The CDR3 loop reads CASSQPGVNTEAFF. As DNA, the CDR3 is TGCGCCAGCAGCCAACCAGGGGTTAACACTGAAGCTTTCTTT. The V and J genes are TRBV4-1 and TRBJ1-1; D possibly corresponds to TRBD1 (6 bases). Germline-derived CDR1 and CDR2 are MGHRA and YSYEKL. The CDR3 spans 14 residues. V was clipped by 2 bases and J by 2 bases, with 9 bases between them.

This chain uses TRBV30 with TRBJ2-7; D is unclear. Looked up from germline, CDR1 is GTSNPN and CDR2 is SVGIG (reference sequence). Trimming cost V 3 bases and J 2 bases, with 14 bases left between them. CDR3 length: 14 residues. The CDR3 spells CAWRYLQATYEQYF. DNA of the CDR3: TGTGCCTGGAGGTACCTCCAGGCGACCTACGAGCAGTACTTC.

The J gene is TRBJ2-1, the V gene TRBV5-1, with 7 bases lining up with TRBD1. The CDR3 is 13 residues long. The J segment lost 4 bases and the V segment lost 5 bases, leaving 3 bases of the junction unmatched. CDR1 SGHRS and CDR2 YFSETQ come from the germline V gene. The CDR3 nucleotides are TGCGCCAGCAGAACAGGGGAGTACAATGAGCAGTTCTTC. The encoded protein is CASRTGEYNEQFF.

Only a few counts were recorded for this clone. This chain links TRBV2 with TRBJ2-5, with D unresolved. The germline gives CDR1 SNHLY, CDR2 FYNNEI. The CDR3 has 12 residues. V lost 4 bases to trimming and J lost 5 bases, with 8 bases between them. The CDR3 nucleotides read TGTGCCAGCAGTGTCGCTGAGGAGACCCAGTACTTC. Its protein product is CASSVAEETQYF.

Concerning this clone itself: The same CDR3 also results from other DNA sequences found in this sample. V usage is TRBV5-6 and J usage is TRBJ2-3; no clear D gene. The CDR3 loop spans 11 amino acids. Trimming took off 1 base at V and 6 bases at J, with 3 bases between the two ends. Looked up from germline, CDR1 is SGHDT and CDR2 is YYEEEE. CDR3 DNA: TGTGCCAGCAGCTTGTCTGATACGCAGTATTTT. Its translation: CASSLSDTQYF.

This chain connects TRBV4-2 to TRBJ2-3; D is perhaps TRBD2 (6 bases). The CDR3 contains 16 residues. Germline loops: CDR1 LGHNA, CDR2 YNFKEQ. V lost 0 bases, J lost 4 bases, and 14 bases lay in between. The CDR3 protein is CASSQDWGREADTQYF. CDR3 bases: TGTGCCAGCAGCCAAGATTGGGGAAGGGAGGCAGATACGCAGTATTTT.

There are a few counts of this clone. The chain combines TRBV5-1 with TRBJ2-7; the match to TRBD1 covers 9 bases. CDR1 and CDR2 (germline): SGHRS, YFSETQ. The CDR3 runs to 15 residues. V shed 3 bases and J 8 bases; nucleotides not matched to a gene: 12. The CDR3 nucleotides are TGCGCCAGCAGCTACGATGGACAGGGGTTCTCTCAGCAGTACTTC. It yields the protein CASSYDGQGFSQQYF.

The chain recombines TRBV7-2 with TRBJ2-5; perhaps TRBD2 as D (5 bases). The CDR3 has 14 amino acids. Deletions cut 5 bases from V and 5 bases from J, with 15 bases between. CDR1 and CDR2 (germline): SGHTA, FQGNSA. DNA of the CDR3: TGTGCCAGCAGCAACCCGGGGAGTAGGGAGACCCAGTACTTC. Residues: CASSNPGSRETQYF.

Only a few counts were recorded for this clone. The chain combines TRBV28 with TRBJ2-7; 7 nucleotides line up with TRBD1. The CDR3 loop spans 14 amino acids. Per the germline V gene, CDR1 is MDHEN and CDR2 is SYDVKM. V trimming: 5 bases; J trimming: 2 bases; junction bases outside the gene matches: 6. The CDR3 protein is CASSLPQGAYEQYF. For the CDR3, the DNA is TGTGCCAGCAGTCTCCCGCAGGGGGCCTACGAGCAGTACTTC.

On this clone itself: The same CDR3 also results from other DNA sequences found in this sample. The chain uses TRBV29-1 and TRBJ2-3; TRBD2 matches 7 bases. Per the germline V gene, CDR1 is SQVTM and CDR2 is ANQGSEA. The CDR3 is 14 amino acids. Unmatched junction bases numbered 3, after V lost 3 bases and J lost 0 bases. The CDR3: CSVEGRVSTDTQYF. The CDR3 nucleotides are TGCAGCGTTGAGGGGAGGGTGAGCACAGATACGCAGTATTTT.

The chain is built from TRBV7-6 and TRBJ2-1, with 7 positions matching TRBD1. CDR1 and CDR2 (germline): SGHVS, FNYEAQ. The ends lost 5 bases at V and 3 bases at J; junction bases unmatched: 4. This CDR3 spans 14 amino acids. The CDR3 spells CASSPGQSYNEQFF. The CDR3 bases are TGTGCCAGCAGCCCGGGACAGAGCTACAATGAGCAGTTCTTC.

This clone has just a few counts. The V call is TRBV30, the J call TRBJ1-1; TRBD1 matches at 7 bases. V shed 4 bases, J shed 0 bases, and the junction held 5 bases outside the gene matches. The CDR3 spans 14 residues. Germline V gene lookup returns CDR1 GTSNPN and CDR2 SVGIG (reference sequence). The chain's CDR3 is CAWNQDRLNTEAFF. The CDR3 nucleotides read TGTGCCTGGAACCAGGACAGGCTGAACACTGAAGCTTTCTTT.

This clone was seen more than once but under ten times. This chain links TRBV27 with TRBJ2-5; 7 bases line up with TRBD1. V shed 4 bases and J 1 base; nucleotides not matched to a gene: 12. Germline V gene data show CDR1 as MNHEY and CDR2 as SMNVEV (reference sequence). The CDR3 extends over 17 amino acids. This CDR3 is CASSSRQGFRSQETQYF. CDR3 bases: TGTGCCAGCAGTTCCCGACAGGGCTTTCGATCCCAAGAGACCCAGTACTTC.

The sample holds a few counts of this clone. The V gene is TRBV6-6, the J gene TRBJ2-3; 9 bases match TRBD1. Germline V CDR1 and CDR2: MNHNY, SVGAGI (reference sequence). The junction had 7 bases not matched to a gene; V was cut back by 6 bases and J by 3 bases. This CDR3 contains 15 residues. The CDR3 sequence: CASSSTGGGTDTQYF. The DNA for the CDR3 is TGTGCCAGCAGCTCCACAGGGGGCGGGACAGATACGCAGTATTTT.